These 26 T cell receptor beta chains were all obtained from the same sample, sequenced in a study of blood T cell repertoires in COVID-19. The assay was immunoSEQ multiplex PCR, and TCRdb's table has in-frame clones only and misses some. Of 200,000 to 250,000 clones in the sample, around four fifths were seen once. Sequencing was performed on peripheral blood. The receptors stem from a woman in her sixties or seventies with acute or convalescent COVID-19.

This clone was counted a single time. This sequence joins TRBV2 and TRBJ1-3; D gene uncertain. This CDR3 spans 15 amino acids. Trimming shortened V by 4 bases and J by 2 bases, and 12 bases separated the two germline ends. CDR1 is SNHLY, CDR2 FYNNEI, per germline. CDR3 protein: CASSVSRRAGNTIYF. CDR3 DNA sequence: TGTGCCAGCAGTGTCAGCCGGAGGGCTGGAAACACCATATATTTT.

This clone was counted once. The V and J genes are TRBV7-9 and TRBJ1-2; D not resolved. CDR3 size: 14 residues. Germline loops: CDR1 SEHNR, CDR2 FQNEAQ (reference sequence). The germline V and J ends were trimmed by 0 bases and 4 bases, with 9 bases remaining between them. The CDR3 sequence: CASSLAWPSYGYTF. DNA for the CDR3: TGTGCCAGCAGCTTAGCTTGGCCTAGCTATGGCTACACCTTC.

The chain is built from TRBV18 and TRBJ1-1; possible D gene TRBD1, 6 bases. Trimming took 3 bases from V and 1 from J, leaving 12 bases between them. CDR3 size: 15 residues. CDR1 is KGHSH, CDR2 LQKENI, per germline. The CDR3 protein is CASSPQGQKNTEAFF. The CDR3 DNA is TGTGCCAGCTCACCTCAAGGACAGAAGAACACTGAAGCTTTCTTT.

The chain is built from TRBV6-1 and TRBJ1-4, with TRBD1 matching over 9 bases. Germline CDR1 is MNHNS and CDR2 is SASEGT. This CDR3 is built from 15 residues. V lost 2 bases, J lost 8 bases, and 6 bases stayed unmatched. Here the CDR3 DNA reads TGTGCCAGCAGTGAAATAGGACAGGGGAACGAAAAACTGTTTTTT. Translated, it gives CASSEIGQGNEKLFF.

The chain links TRBV6-4 to TRBJ1-6; perhaps TRBD1 as D (6 bases). The germline gives CDR1 MRHNA, CDR2 SNTAGT. The length of the CDR3 is 16 residues. Trimming took off 9 bases at V and 8 bases at J, with 23 bases between the two ends. CDR3 region: CARPFTGSDFDSPLHF. CDR3 nucleotide sequence: TGTGCCAGACCCTTTACAGGGAGCGATTTTGATTCACCCCTCCACTTT.

The table lists this clone with many counts. V usage is TRBV9 and J usage is TRBJ1-5; D unresolved. Deletions cut 3 bases from V and 0 bases from J, with 10 bases between. The CDR3 covers 15 residues. Germline values: CDR1 SGDLS, CDR2 YYNGEE. The CDR3 DNA reads as TGTGCCAGCAGCGCAGGACTGAGTAGCAATCAGCCCCAGCATTTT. Translation: CASSAGLSSNQPQHF.

J is TRBJ2-2 and V is TRBV6-5; D possibly corresponds to TRBD1 (6 bases). The germline gives CDR1 MNHEY, CDR2 SVGAGI. This CDR3 is 15 amino acids long. The V gene lost 5 bases and the J gene lost 1 base, with 11 bases spanning the gap. The CDR3 DNA follows: TGTGCCAGCAGTACACAGGGCCTGAACACCGGGGAGCTGTTTTTT. This sequence encodes CASSTQGLNTGELFF.

CDR3: CSVLGSSYEQYF. Written as DNA, the CDR3 is TGCAGCGTACTAGGGAGCTCCTACGAGCAGTACTTC. The chain couples TRBV29-1 to TRBJ2-7; tentatively, D is TRBD2 (5 bases). Trimming removed 6 bases at V and 0 bases at J, with 9 bases between. Germline CDR1 and CDR2: SQVTM and ANQGSEA. This CDR3 comprises 12 residues.

This chain joins TRBV4-2 and TRBJ1-2; possibly TRBD1 for D (6 bases). The CDR3 is 14 amino acids. V was clipped by 7 bases and J by 4 bases, with 16 bases between them. Germline V gene lookup returns CDR1 LGHNA and CDR2 YNFKEQ. The DNA for the CDR3 is TGTGCCAGCAACAACGAGGGGGGGCCCTATGGCTACACCTTC. Translation gives CASNNEGGPYGYTF.

This clone was seen more than once but under ten times. The CDR3 sequence: CASSRPGQGNTEAFF. The DNA of the CDR3 is TGTGCCAGCAGTCGCCCGGGACAGGGAAACACTGAAGCTTTCTTT. The rearrangement joins TRBV6-5 to TRBJ1-1, with 9 positions matching TRBD1. The CDR3 runs 15 residues. CDR1 is MNHEY and CDR2 is SVGAGI in the germline V gene. V lost 5 bases and J lost 2; bases outside the gene matches: 6.

The chain links TRBV6-5 to TRBJ2-3; TRBD1 aligns across 10 bases. The CDR3 sequence is 14 residues long. Germline V gene sequence: CDR1 MNHEY, CDR2 SVGAGI. With V trimmed by 6 bases and J by 4 bases, 4 bases remained unmatched. CDR3 DNA sequence: TGTGCCAGCAGGGGACAGGGGAAAGCAGATACGCAGTATTTT. Translation gives CASRGQGKADTQYF.

This clone appeared a single time. The chain combines TRBV20-1 with TRBJ2-1, with a possible D match to TRBD2 (5 bases). Germline CDR1 DFQATT, CDR2 SNEGSKA (reference sequence). With 6 bases removed from V and 10 bases from J, the gap between germline ends came to 10 bases. The CDR3 extends over 10 amino acids. This CDR3 reads CSAMTMEQFF. CDR3 DNA sequence: TGCAGTGCAATGACTATGGAGCAGTTCTTC.

The chain uses TRBV27 and TRBJ1-6; 10 bases line up with TRBD1. Germline lookup yields CDR1 MNHEY and CDR2 SMNVEV (reference sequence). This CDR3 comprises 14 residues. V gave up 5 bases and J gave up 15 bases; unmatched junction bases: 10. The CDR3 here is CASSLMTGGQDLHF. CDR3 nucleotide sequence: TGTGCCAGCAGTCTCATGACAGGGGGCCAGGACCTCCACTTT.

The chain combines TRBV19 with TRBJ1-1; TRBD1 might be the D (6 bases). The CDR3 consists of 16 residues. V lost 2 bases and J 7 bases, leaving 20 bases between the germline ends. Germline CDR1 LNHDA, CDR2 SQIVND (reference sequence). CDR3 protein: CASSIRGHGVYSEAFF. In DNA, the CDR3 is TGTGCCAGTAGTATACGGGGACATGGAGTTTACAGTGAAGCTTTCTTT.

This rearrangement joins TRBV5-1 to TRBJ1-1; tentative D call: TRBD1 (6 bases). The CDR3 length is 12 residues. V was pared by 4 bases and J by 8 bases, with 12 bases between. The V gene's germline CDR1 is SGHRS and CDR2 YFSETQ. Written as DNA, the CDR3 is TGCGCCAGCAGCCAAAGACAGGAGGAAGCTTTCTTT. This encodes CASSQRQEEAFF.

This clone was picked up a small number of times. V gene TRBV5-4 combines with J gene TRBJ2-4, with D maybe TRBD1 (5 bases). Germline CDR1 reads SGHNT; CDR2 reads YYREEE (reference sequence). Trimming shortened V by 0 bases and J by 0 bases, and 13 bases separated the two germline ends. This CDR3 has 17 residues. The CDR3 region has the DNA TGTGCCAGCAGCTTGGAAGCGACAGACATAGCCAAAAACATTCAGTACTTC. This sequence encodes CASSLEATDIAKNIQYF.

The V and J genes are TRBV4-3 and TRBJ1-2; a weak D match, TRBD1 (5 bases). Germline CDR1 LGHNA, CDR2 YSLEER. V lost 3 bases, J lost 7 bases, and 15 bases lay in between. The CDR3 covers 14 residues. DNA of the CDR3: TGCGCCAGCAGCCAGGTTGACAGCCCCGGTGGCTACACCTTC. It codes for CASSQVDSPGGYTF.

Many counts were recorded for this clone. The chain employs TRBV5-8 and TRBJ1-2, with 7 bases fitting TRBD1. Germline V CDR1 and CDR2: SGHTS, YDEGEE. The CDR3 loop spans 12 amino acids. Unmatched junction bases numbered 2, after V lost 1 base and J lost 8 bases. CDR3 in DNA: TGTGCCAGCAGCTTGCAGGGGGAAGGCTACACCTTC. Protein sequence: CASSLQGEGYTF.

The chain employs TRBV28 and TRBJ2-1, with TRBD2 identical over 8 bases. The CDR3 is 13 residues long. The J segment lost 0 bases and the V segment lost 8 bases, leaving 0 bases of the junction unmatched. Germline CDR1 and CDR2: MDHEN and SYDVKM. CDR3 amino acids: CASAGGSYNEQFF. The CDR3 DNA is TGTGCCAGCGCGGGGGGCTCCTACAATGAGCAGTTCTTC.

The count of this clone is one. The junction and the germline gene differ at one end; a read error may be behind it. The chain has TRBV24-1 and TRBJ1-4; D gene uncertain. This CDR3 has 13 residues. The germline V gene encodes CDR1 KGHDR and CDR2 SFDVKD. The DNA of the CDR3 is TGTACCACCAGTGATTTTAGAAATGAAAAACTGTTTTTT. Translated: CTTSDFRNEKLFF.

The chain links TRBV7-8 to TRBJ2-7; 10 positions match TRBD2. With 2 bases clipped from V and 2 bases from J, the junction kept 6 bases outside the gene matches. This CDR3 has 16 amino acids. Germline assignment: CDR1 SGHVS and CDR2 FQNEAQ. As DNA, the CDR3 is TGTGCCAGCAGCTTATCTAGCGGGGGCCTAACCTACGAGCAGTACTTC. Protein sequence: CASSLSSGGLTYEQYF.

The CDR3 DNA reads as TGTGCCAGCAGCTTAGCGGGTAGGGGTCATCAGCCCCAGCATTTT. It translates to CASSLAGRGHQPQHF. The V gene is TRBV7-9, the J gene TRBJ1-5, with D possibly being TRBD1 (5 bases). This CDR3 region has 15 residues. V gave up 0 bases and J gave up 5 bases, with 11 bases separating them. CDR1 and CDR2 from the germline V gene are SEHNR and FQNEAQ (reference sequence).

This clone was picked up a small number of times. The chain uses TRBV7-9 and TRBJ1-2; 7 bases align to TRBD1. Germline V gives CDR1 SEHNR, CDR2 FQNEAQ (reference sequence). This CDR3 contains 13 residues. V lost 5 bases, J lost 0 bases, and 0 bases stayed unmatched. The CDR3 DNA sequence: TGTGCCAGCAGCGGGACAGCTAACTATGGCTACACCTTC. Translating it yields CASSGTANYGYTF.

This clone was seen just once. The chain's CDR3 is CASGSIQGNGNTIYF. The CDR3 nucleotides are TGTGCCAGTGGATCGATCCAGGGAAACGGAAACACCATATATTTT. This sequence joins TRBV19 and TRBJ1-3, with D maybe TRBD1 (5 bases). The CDR3 runs 15 residues. Trimming cost V 8 bases and J 4 bases, with 18 bases left between them. Germline V gene sequence: CDR1 LNHDA, CDR2 SQIVND (reference sequence).

The rearrangement joins TRBV7-8 to TRBJ1-2; D is perhaps TRBD1 (5 bases). This CDR3 has 13 amino acids. Trimming left V 5 bases short and J 8 bases short, with 15 bases between. Germline V lookup: CDR1 SGHVS, CDR2 FQNEAQ. The CDR3 DNA reads TGTGCCAGCAGCCCGGGACTGGCTGTGGGCTACACCTTC. This translates into CASSPGLAVGYTF.

This clone is a singleton in its sample. The chain has TRBV9 and TRBJ2-2; the match to TRBD2 covers 10 bases. The germline V gene has CDR1 SGDLS and CDR2 YYNGEE. Unmatched junction bases numbered 5, after V lost 0 bases and J lost 9 bases. This CDR3 spans 15 amino acids. For the CDR3, the DNA is TGTGCCAGCAGCGTAGGACCTAGCGGGGGTTGGGAGCTGTTTTTT. This translates into CASSVGPSGGWELFF. The entire variable domain, with the rest obtained from reference TRBV9 and TRBJ2-2, is as follows: DSGVTQTPKHLITATGQRVTLRCSPRSGDLSVYWYQQSLDQGLQFLIQYYNGEERAKGNILERFSAQQFPDLHSELNLSSLELGDSALYFCASSVGPSGGWELFFGEGSRLTVL.